This T cell receptor (beta chain) was documented in a study of blood T cell repertoires in COVID-19. In the authors' workflow: Reference gene primers were amplified, and this amplification served to estimate nucleated cell counts. Data came from immunoSEQ multiplex PCR; TCRdb stores just in-frame clones and leaves some out. Clonal size and the V and J genes are those of that table, whereas D and trimming came from the DNA. The repertoire consists of some 150,000 clones, with approximately 81% occurring once and the leading ten covering around two fifths. This CDR3 spans 12 amino acids. Trimming removed 3 bases at V and 6 bases at J, with 9 bases between. The germline gives CDR1 LNHDA, CDR2 SQIVND (reference sequence).

This clonotype originated in a human donor in a cohort sampled during active COVID-19. The J gene is TRBJ2-7, the V gene TRBV19; D is unresolved. Sequenced: peripheral blood. Here the CDR3 reads CASSILTGEQYF. The CDR3 region has the DNA TGTGCCAGTAGTATCTTAACGGGCGAGCAGTACTTC.